Listed here are 7 T cell receptor beta chains from one sample, sequenced in a study of blood T cell repertoires in COVID-19. Profiling relied on immunoSEQ multiplex PCR, and the TCRdb table lists in-frame clones only, not all of them. The top ten hold over 2% of the sample, which has over 300,000 clones, 70% to 90% seen once. Sequenced input: PBMCs or T cells enriched from blood (not recorded which). The receptors were sampled from a man aged 25 to 40 who had recovered from COVID-19.

The rearrangement links TRBV27 to TRBJ1-1, with D perhaps TRBD1 (5 bases). Germline CDR1 and CDR2: MNHEY and SMNVEV (reference sequence). Trimming cost V 6 bases and J 0 bases, with 14 bases left between them. The CDR3 spans 15 residues. As DNA, the CDR3 is TGTGCCAGCAGGGAGCACGGGGGATTGAACACTGAAGCTTTCTTT. The encoded protein is CASREHGGLNTEAFF.

The chain links TRBV5-8 to TRBJ1-5, with unresolved D. The CDR3 spans 15 residues. V lost 0 bases, J lost 4 bases, and 11 bases lay in between. CDR1 and CDR2 from the germline V gene are SGHTS and YDEGEE. CDR3 residues: CASSLVSGENQPQHF. For the CDR3, the DNA is TGTGCCAGCAGCTTGGTCTCCGGGGAGAATCAGCCCCAGCATTTT.

The chain joins TRBV5-1 to TRBJ1-6, with 9 positions matching TRBD1. V shed 0 bases and J 10 bases; nucleotides not matched to a gene: 11. CDR1 and CDR2 (germline): SGHRS, YFSETQ. The CDR3 is made up of 17 amino acids. The CDR3 sequence is CASSLASGQGTGSPLHF. The CDR3 coding sequence is TGCGCCAGCAGCTTGGCCTCGGGACAGGGAACAGGATCACCCCTCCACTTT.

This rearrangement joins TRBV9 to TRBJ2-7, with a weak D call TRBD2 (6 bases). From germline, CDR1 is SGDLS and CDR2 YYNGEE. Trimming left V 1 base short and J 6 bases short, with 11 bases between. This CDR3 has 13 residues. CDR3 in DNA: TGTGCCAGCAGCGTAACGGGGGTCAGCGAGCAGTACTTC. Translating gives CASSVTGVSEQYF.

The chain joins TRBV29-1 to TRBJ2-1; possible D gene TRBD2, 6 bases. The V gene's germline CDR1 is SQVTM and CDR2 ANQGSEA. The CDR3 is 12 amino acids. The V end lost 7 bases, the J end lost 7 bases, and 14 bases lay between the germline ends. CDR3 in DNA: TGCAGCGCCTGGGACTCTCGGAATGAGCAGTTCTTC. Translating it yields CSAWDSRNEQFF.

This chain connects TRBV6-5 to TRBJ1-2; maybe TRBD1 (5 bases). The CDR3 sequence is 14 residues long. Trimming took off 6 bases at V and 2 bases at J, with 13 bases between the two ends. CDR1 is MNHEY, CDR2 SVGAGI, per germline. CDR3 bases: TGTGCCAGCAGGGTGACAGCGGGGAACTATGGCTACACCTTC. This translates into CASRVTAGNYGYTF.

The chain combines TRBV29-1 with TRBJ1-1, with a tentative D call TRBD1 (6 bases). From germline, CDR1 is SQVTM and CDR2 ANQGSEA. CDR3 length: 14 residues. With 6 bases removed from V and 3 bases from J, the gap between germline ends came to 17 bases. The CDR3: CSVQGQSRDTEAFF. Written as DNA, the CDR3 is TGCAGCGTCCAAGGACAGTCGCGAGACACTGAAGCTTTCTTT.